This TCR beta chain was captured by sequencing in a study of cytomegalovirus exposure and HLA in healthy donors. Study overall: Out of 350 to 400 genotyped donors, about 80% belonged to the Caucasian-associated ancestry cluster. Points from the study as a whole: In a later analysis, TCR beta V- and J-gene trimming showed a link to a missense DCLRE1C variant. Reports indicate that TCR beta sequences accurately predicted the HLA-A and HLA-B alleles of most subjects.

The PCR contained 60 Vbeta and 13 Jbeta primers. Method: immunoSEQ multiplex PCR; TCRdb's copy keeps in-frame clones and lacks some. The sample lists some 150,000 clones, less than 10% seen once, with roughly 1.9% in the top ten. There are 16 residues in the CDR3. V was clipped by 1 base and J by 6 bases; unmatched bases: 8. Germline values: CDR1 MDHEN, CDR2 SYDVKM. Note on this clone: Its matching antigen is unknown.

The sequenced sample was PBMCs. This chain uses TRBV28 with TRBJ2-7; 11 bases agree with TRBD2. This clonotype originated in a male donor in good health and CMV-seronegative. The CDR3 nucleotides are TGTGCCAGCAGTTTATTTACTAGCGGGAGTCTGGGCGAGCAGTACTTC. Amino acid sequence: CASSLFTSGSLGEQYF.